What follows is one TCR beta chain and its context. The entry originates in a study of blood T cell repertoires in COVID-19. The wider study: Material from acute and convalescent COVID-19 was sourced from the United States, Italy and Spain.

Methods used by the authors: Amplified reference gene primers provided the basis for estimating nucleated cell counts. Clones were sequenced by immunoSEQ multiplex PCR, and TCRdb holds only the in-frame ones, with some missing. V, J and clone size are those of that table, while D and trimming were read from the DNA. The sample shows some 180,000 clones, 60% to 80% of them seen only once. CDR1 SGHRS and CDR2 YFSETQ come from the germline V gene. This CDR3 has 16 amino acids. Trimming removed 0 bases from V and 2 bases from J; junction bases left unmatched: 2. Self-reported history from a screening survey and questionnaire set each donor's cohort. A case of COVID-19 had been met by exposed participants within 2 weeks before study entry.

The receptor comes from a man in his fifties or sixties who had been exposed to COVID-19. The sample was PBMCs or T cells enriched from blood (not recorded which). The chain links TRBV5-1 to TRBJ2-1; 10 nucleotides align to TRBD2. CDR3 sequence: CASSLASGSAYNEQFF. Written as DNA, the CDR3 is TGCGCCAGCAGCTTGGCTAGCGGGAGCGCCTACAATGAGCAGTTCTTC.